This T cell receptor beta chain derives from a study of Graves' ophthalmopathy and Graves' hyperthyroidism. The CDR3 loop spans 16 amino acids. V was clipped by 4 bases and J by 6 bases, with 22 bases between them. Germline CDR1 is PRHDT and CDR2 is FYEKMQ (reference sequence). Ophthalmopathy in the donors was of moderate-to-severe activity, with CAS ≥3, NOSPECS ≥4 and duration under 3 months. If patients had other autoimmune diseases, uncontrolled infections, pregnancy or lactation, they were excluded. Investigators amplified TCR beta CDR3 regions from RNA transcripts. After a first-round RT-PCR with HTBI primers, a second-round multiplex PCR was run. TCRdb ran MiXCR on the multiplex PCR reads and lists one entry per CDR3 protein. The sample lists fewer than 600,000 distinct CDR3 sequences, approximately 15% occurring once.

The chain joins TRBV13 to TRBJ2-7; D gene uncertain. Sequences were obtained from blood. The clonotype comes from a woman in her 30s with Graves' ophthalmopathy. In DNA, the CDR3 is TGTGCCAGCAGCTCGTCGGCTGGAGATTTGGTCGGCGAGCAGTACTTC. Translation: CASSSSAGDLVGEQYF.